This entry is about one TCR beta chain. Its binding antigen is unknown. Base qualities are not at hand, and no much larger clone is one base apart. Library preparation was by the immunoSEQ multiplex PCR assay. For the multiplex PCR, a mixture combining 60 forward primers for TCR Vbeta segments and 13 reverse primers for TCR Jbeta segments was used. Amplification of the CDR3 region of rearranged TCR beta genes was performed with a multiplex PCR assay on genomic DNA. On the Illumina HiSeq System, the amplified TCR beta libraries were sequenced as 87-base-pair reads. Per the source publication's procedure: A later analysis counted approximately 84 million unique TCR beta chains across the 650 to 700 repertoires, and around 9.9 million of these chains were shared by at least two donors. A nearest-neighbor algorithm error-corrected the raw reads and collapsed the reads into unique sequences, merging closely related sequences to remove PCR and sequencing errors. To assign V, D and J gene segments, CDR3 sequences were aligned to IMGT reference sequences. For a sequence to be retained, at least a six-nucleotide match to both a V gene segment and a J gene segment was required. Rearrangements were classified as productive when the CDR3 lacked stop codons and remained in frame with V and J, and all other rearrangements were classified as non-productive. CDR3 was defined by IMGT convention, running from the second conserved V-encoded cysteine to the conserved J-encoded phenylalanine. Sequences without an unambiguous match to a single V gene segment were excluded from the earlier analysis of approximately 600 of the donors. In an earlier analysis of around 590 of the donors, a V segment was called functional when productive rearrangements were above 56.7%, and segregating when the standard deviation between donors exceeded 5%. To diagnose cytomegalovirus status from the catalog of TCR beta chain sequences, a statistical classification framework was built. A later analysis assigned V and J genes by comparing TCR nucleotide sequences with IMGT/GENE-DB human TR gene sequences. In a later analysis, CDR3 sequences and most-parsimonious VDJ recombination scenarios were assigned using the TCRdist pipeline. In a later analysis, each TCR beta chain was defined by its CDR3 amino acid sequence together with its V-gene family, and reads without a unique V-gene family were excluded. In a later analysis, 500 to 700 highly shared, low-generation-probability nucleotide sequences were removed to address suspected cross-contamination and a sequencing artifact. In a later analysis, a clonal expansion index was calculated for each public chain from normalized within-repertoire ranks of inferred template counts. A later analysis computed generation probabilities with a VDJ recombination model fitted to out-of-frame rearrangements, and checked the results against IGoR. In a later analysis, TCR-TCR, TCR-HLA and TCR-CMV co-occurrence was scored with hypergeometric tests, and a repertoire-size bias correction was applied to TCR pairs. To estimate false discovery rates, a later analysis permuted the HLA or CMV assignments 20 times. In a later analysis, co-occurring TCRs were grouped using DBSCAN, with TCRdist sequence similarity added in when clustering inside HLA-allele-positive subsets. For co-occurrence clustering, repertoires with fewer than 30,000 or more than 120,000 public chains were excluded, along with a handful of repertoires with anomalous nucleotide sharing. Not all clones reach the TCRdb copy of this immuneACCESS table, which keeps in-frame sequences only. Checked studies attribute under half of the gap to unresolved V genes and leave the rest unexplained. The V and J calls and clone size come from that table; D and trimming were worked out from the DNA. Here the sample has 150,000 to 200,000 clones; 80% occur a single time. The biggest ten clones account for about 0.64% of the sample.

The cohort consisted of 600 to 700 healthy bone marrow donors. At the time of sampling, all cohort members were nominally healthy, though unrecorded immune exposures were likely present. The donor tested CMV seronegative, placing the donor among the roughly 340 seronegative members of the cohort. A peripheral blood sample was provided by each donor, and peripheral blood mononuclear cells were used for TCR beta sequencing. Genomic DNA was extracted from the blood cell samples with the Qiagen DNeasy Blood Extraction Kit. From its cysteine to its phenylalanine, the CDR3 spans 15 amino acids. Just CDR3 DNA is preserved here, 45 bases in frame from base 1. Looking up the germline V gene yields CDR1 MGHRA and CDR2 YSYEKL. Germline trimming: 4 bases from V, 4 bases from J; junction bases outside gene matches: 6. This specimen belongs to a study of cytomegalovirus exposure and HLA in healthy donors (dated by TCRdb to the late 2010s). Background for the entire study: In an earlier analysis of under 600 of the donors, 250 to 350 Gb of sequence data and some 100 million unique TCR beta sequences from roughly 190 million T cells were reported. All discovery cohort repertoires had been generated on a single sequencing platform. Rather than using new phenotypic data, the later analysis identified candidate immune exposures from TCR beta sequences and from how often those sequences occurred across donors. The study used immunosequencing to profile the T cell repertoires of 666 subjects and linked those repertoires to cytomegalovirus serostatus. In an earlier analysis of roughly 580 of the donors, high-throughput TCR beta sequencing was used to judge whether each TCR beta V gene segment behaved as functional or pseudogenic. Roughly 300 gigabases of sequencing data and about 92 million unique TCR sequences made up an early release that covered over 550 HLA-typed donors. Both class I and class II loci were covered by HLA typing, at four-digit resolution. Besides the first cohort of about 730 subjects, a separate validation cohort made up of over 95 different subjects was used. To predict cytomegalovirus infection status, the study brought together high-throughput TCR immunosequencing, statistical association of individual TCRs with disease status, and machine learning. A few DR-DQ haplotypes were handled as single units for association and clustering because linkage in the cohort was strong. Across under 500 genotyped donors of the cohort, an average of about 240,000 unique TCR beta nucleotide sequences per donor were sequenced, and roughly a sixth of those sequences were non-productive. In a later analysis, previously published TCR beta repertoires from 670 or so donors were re-analyzed and high-resolution HLA genotyping was added so that TCR occurrence patterns could be studied. Of the roughly 400 genotyped donors, around 81% fell in the genetic ancestry cluster associated with self-reported Caucasian donors. Typing coverage differed by locus: A, B, C, DRB1 and DQB1 were typed in about 629-640 donors, DQA1 in 500 to 550, DPA1 in 600 to 610, and DPB1 in around 490. Alongside the repertoire data, information on donor age, sex, ethnicity and CMV serostatus was compiled. A later genetic analysis took genome-wide SNP genotypes for about 55% of the 666 donors and used that subset as a discovery cohort. The study was designed to test whether signatures of past pathogen exposure could be identified by cataloging public T cell receptors.

General study outcomes and caveats: A total of fewer than 200 TCR beta chains were listed by the study as associated with cytomegalovirus. A group of highly shared sequence variants was considered likely to be a technical artifact of the sequencing pipeline. Linkage disequilibrium might explain the correlated functional status among segregating V segments, but an unknown experimental factor could not be ruled out. V-gene and J-gene trimming of TCR beta chains was associated with a missense DCLRE1C variant in a later genetic analysis, and the association was replicated in an independent cohort. In both the original and validation cohorts, the classifier was reported to diagnose cytomegalovirus status with high specificity and sensitivity. When HLA alleles, especially DR and DQ, strongly co-occurred, attributing TCR associations to individual alleles was difficult. The presence/absence analyses assumed that sequencing depth was roughly uniform across donors, and that assumption may not be true. A later analysis associated 16,951 TCR beta sequences with specific HLA alleles at a false discovery rate of 0.05. The authors suggested that the approach could potentially be generalized to other disease states and immunological phenotypes. Compared with the roughly 710-donor mean, donors in an Asian-associated ancestry cluster had fewer N-insertions in productive TCRs, according to a later genetic analysis. According to a later analysis, parvovirus B19, influenza, CMV and Epstein-Barr virus appeared linked to several top co-occurrence clusters. In a later analysis, the rate of TCR association differed among HLA loci, with DRB1 alleles having the most associated TCRs and HLA-C alleles having the fewest. The 87-base-pair reads could not distinguish some IMGT-functional V segments, including TRBV6-2 and TRBV6-3, so those segments were excluded. Only TCR beta chains were sequenced in this cohort, and the absence of alpha or paired-chain data limited detectable features. An earlier analysis of approximately 500 of the donors showed that most TCR beta V segments appeared in productive rearrangements either about 90% or about 30% of the time, which broadly matched IMGT annotations. A later analysis found that most CMV-associated TCR beta chains appeared HLA-restricted, with HLA associations seemingly driven largely by CMV exposure. In vitro tests confirmed that a few of the cytomegalovirus-associated TCR beta chains recognize cytomegalovirus antigens. Most TCR sequences were seen in very few donors, while some public TCRs were found in many individuals. In a later analysis, HLA-associated TCR beta chains were found to be more clonally expanded and to have lower generation probabilities than equally common non-associated chains. Around 16 rarely observed V segments, including chromosome 9 orphons, were excluded from the earlier analysis of approximately 500 of the donors because counts were too low. Because HLA typing was unavailable for some donors at each locus, only the typed subset was used in association tests. The only immune exposure information available for the cohort was CMV serostatus. A further reported finding was that TCR beta sequences accurately predicted the HLA-A and HLA-B alleles for most subjects in the first cohort.

Rearrangement joined TRBV4-1 to TRBJ1-1; TRBD1 matches 10 bases in the middle. The TCR comes from a boy between 10 and 17 years old in good health and CMV-seronegative. The sequencing input was PBMCs. The DNA sequence is TGCGCCAGCAGCCGACTAGGACAGGGGGGCACTGAAGCTTTCTTT. Its amino acids are CASSRLGQGGTEAFF.